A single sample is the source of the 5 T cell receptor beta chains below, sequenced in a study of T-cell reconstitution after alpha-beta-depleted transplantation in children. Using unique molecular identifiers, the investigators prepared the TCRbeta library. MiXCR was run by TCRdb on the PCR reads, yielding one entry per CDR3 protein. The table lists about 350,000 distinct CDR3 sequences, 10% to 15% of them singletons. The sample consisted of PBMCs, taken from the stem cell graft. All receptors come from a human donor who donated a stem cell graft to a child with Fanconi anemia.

CDR3 residues: CASSRGRSPFF. The CDR3, as DNA: TGTGCCAGCAGCCGCGGACGGAGCCCGTTCTTC. V gene TRBV12-3 or TRBV12-4 combines with J gene TRBJ2-1; no definite D call. The CDR3 contains 11 residues. Trimming removed 6 bases at V and 15 bases at J, with 15 bases between.

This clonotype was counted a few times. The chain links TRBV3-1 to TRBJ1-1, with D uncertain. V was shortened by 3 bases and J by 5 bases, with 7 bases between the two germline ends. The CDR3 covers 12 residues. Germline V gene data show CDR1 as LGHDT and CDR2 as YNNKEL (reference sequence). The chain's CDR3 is CASSHQFTEAFF. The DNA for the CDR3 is TGTGCCAGCAGCCATCAATTTACTGAAGCTTTCTTT. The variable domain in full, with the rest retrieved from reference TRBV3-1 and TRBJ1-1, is DTAVSQTPKYLVTQMGNDKSIKCEQNLGHDTMYWYKQDSKKFLKIMFSYNNKELIINETVPNRFSPKSPDKAHLNLHINSLELGDSAVYFCASSHQFTEAFFGQGTRLTVV.

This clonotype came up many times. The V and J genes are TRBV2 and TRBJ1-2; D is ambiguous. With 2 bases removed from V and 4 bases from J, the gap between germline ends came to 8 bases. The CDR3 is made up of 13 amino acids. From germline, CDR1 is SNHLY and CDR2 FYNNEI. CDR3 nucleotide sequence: TGTGCCAGCAGTGAACGGCGCAGCTATGGCTACACCTTC. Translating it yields CASSERRSYGYTF.

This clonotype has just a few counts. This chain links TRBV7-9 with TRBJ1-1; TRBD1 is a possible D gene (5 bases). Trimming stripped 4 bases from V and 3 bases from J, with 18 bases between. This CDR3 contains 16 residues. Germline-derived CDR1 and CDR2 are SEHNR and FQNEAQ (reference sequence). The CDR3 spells CASSSTLGRYYTEAFF. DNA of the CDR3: TGTGCCAGCAGCTCAACGTTGGGACGTTACTACACTGAAGCTTTCTTT.

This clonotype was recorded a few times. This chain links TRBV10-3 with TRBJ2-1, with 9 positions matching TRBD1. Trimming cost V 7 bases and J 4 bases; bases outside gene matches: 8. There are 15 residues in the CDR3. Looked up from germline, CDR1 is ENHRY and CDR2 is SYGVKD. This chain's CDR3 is CAITPTGGDYNEQFF. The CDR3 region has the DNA TGTGCCATCACTCCCACAGGGGGCGATTACAATGAGCAGTTCTTC.